The subject of this entry is one T cell receptor (beta chain). The antigen remains undetermined. This sample is drawn from a study of Ad26.COV2.S vaccination and SARS-CoV-2 variants. Study results and limitations: People who got the vaccine or the placebo had similar non-spike TCR breadth.

The treatment was: 15 to 20 received Ad26.COV2.S at low or high dose, single or two shots; five or six received placebo; per-sample allocation not given. Samples analyzed were those drawn on day 63 after the first vaccine or placebo injection. As its vector, the vaccine had Ad26, which expressed Wuhan-strain SARS-CoV-2 spike. The protocol was immunoSEQ multiplex PCR, while the TCRdb copy is restricted to in-frame clones and leaves out a portion. This sample has roughly 680,000 clones, with about 90% found just once. The sequence derives from a person aged 18-60 years who received the Ad26.COV2.S COVID-19 vaccine or a placebo. Source: peripheral blood, taken in a trial of Ad26.COV2.S vaccine versus placebo.

The CDR3 DNA reads as TGCGCCAGCAGCTTGTCTGGACAGGGCCTTGGAAACACCATATATTTT. It translates to CASSLSGQGLGNTIYF. The chain couples TRBV5-1 to TRBJ1-3; the match to TRBD1 covers 8 bases. Trimming took 1 base from V and 3 from J; bases not matched to a gene: 6. The germline V gene encodes CDR1 SGHRS and CDR2 YFSETQ. The CDR3 has 16 amino acids.